The 25 T cell receptor beta chains given below trace back to one sample, sequenced in a study of blood T cell repertoires in COVID-19. Assay used: immunoSEQ multiplex PCR; TCRdb lists only in-frame clones, some missing. The sample carries 100,000 to 150,000 clones, more than 75% recorded once. Sequenced sample: peripheral blood. The receptors derive from a man between 65 and 80 years old with active COVID-19.

The rearrangement uses TRBV19 and TRBJ1-5, with 10 bases fitting TRBD1. The CDR3 runs 16 residues. CDR1 and CDR2 from the germline V gene are LNHDA and SQIVND (reference sequence). V lost 5 bases to trimming and J lost 3 bases; unmatched junction nucleotides: 7. CDR3 amino acids: CASSPWTGGLNQPQHF. CDR3 DNA: TGTGCCAGTAGTCCATGGACAGGGGGTCTCAATCAGCCCCAGCATTTT.

The rearrangement links TRBV5-4 to TRBJ2-5, with D perhaps TRBD2 (5 bases). The germline V gene encodes CDR1 SGHNT and CDR2 YYREEE (reference sequence). The CDR3 spans 14 residues. V gave up 4 bases and J gave up 5 bases, with 15 bases separating them. The CDR3 sequence is CASSKPGSGETQYF. The CDR3, as DNA: TGTGCCAGCAGCAAACCGGGCTCGGGGGAGACCCAGTACTTC.

The chain recombines TRBV5-1 with TRBJ2-7; possible D gene TRBD2, 6 bases. CDR3 length: 13 residues. V was cut by 4 bases and J by 2 bases, with 10 bases left in between. The germline gives CDR1 SGHRS, CDR2 YFSETQ. The CDR3 loop reads CASSRDWTYEQYF. The CDR3 DNA reads TGCGCCAGCAGCAGGGACTGGACCTACGAGCAGTACTTC.

The CDR3 loop reads CASSLGQYNSPLHF. The CDR3, as DNA: TGTGCCAGTAGCCTGGGACAGTATAATTCACCCCTCCACTTT. The chain links TRBV19 to TRBJ1-6, with 7 positions matching TRBD1. Trimming at V came to 6 bases and at J to 4 bases, leaving 3 bases not matched to a gene. CDR1 is LNHDA, CDR2 SQIVND, per germline (reference sequence). The CDR3 runs 14 residues.

The rearrangement uses TRBV7-2 and TRBJ2-5; TRBD1 is a possible D gene (5 bases). The CDR3 contains 16 residues. V was pared by 2 bases and J by 5 bases, with 18 bases between. CDR1 and CDR2 from the germline V gene are SGHTA and FQGNSA. The CDR3 DNA is TGTGCCAGCAGCTTATTCGCCGTGGCCCCAGGGGAGACCCAGTACTTC. Its translation: CASSLFAVAPGETQYF.

This chain joins TRBV19 and TRBJ1-1, with D perhaps matching TRBD1 (6 bases). CDR1 is LNHDA, CDR2 SQIVND, per germline (reference sequence). V was shortened by 3 bases and J by 1 base, with 18 bases between the two germline ends. The CDR3 consists of 17 residues. The CDR3 sequence is CASSIPRPRTENTEAFF. The CDR3 nucleotides are TGTGCCAGTAGTATCCCTCGGCCTCGGACAGAGAACACTGAAGCTTTCTTT.

This chain uses TRBV23-1 with TRBJ2-7; 9 positions agree with TRBD2. TRBV23-1 is reported as an ORF; its role is uncertain. The CDR3 is made up of 14 amino acids. The V gene end was trimmed by 5 bases and the J gene end by 4 bases; junction bases not matched to a gene: 6. The CDR3 bases are TGCGCCAGCAGTGGCGGGACTAGCCTTTACGAGCAGTACTTC. Amino acid sequence: CASSGGTSLYEQYF.

The V call is TRBV18, the J call TRBJ2-5; D is possibly TRBD1 (5 bases). Germline lookup yields CDR1 KGHSH and CDR2 LQKENI. The CDR3 totals 13 residues. Trimming shortened V by 3 bases and J by 3 bases, and 8 bases separated the two germline ends. The CDR3, as DNA: TGTGCCAGCTCACCGTTCAGGGAAGAGACCCAGTACTTC. This gives the protein CASSPFREETQYF.

The V and J genes are TRBV9 and TRBJ2-1, with D perhaps TRBD2 (6 bases). The CDR3 has 15 residues. The germline gives CDR1 SGDLS, CDR2 YYNGEE. Trimming took 4 bases from V and 5 from J, leaving 16 bases between them. CDR3 sequence: CASSPYGTGDNEQFF. Here the CDR3 DNA reads TGTGCCAGCAGCCCTTACGGGACTGGAGACAATGAGCAGTTCTTC.

This chain connects TRBV27 to TRBJ1-1; D gene uncertain. The germline V gene encodes CDR1 MNHEY and CDR2 SMNVEV (reference sequence). The CDR3 has 10 amino acids. For the CDR3, the DNA is TGTACAGACACGAACACTGAAGCTTTCTTT. Translation: CTDTNTEAFF.

The V and J genes are TRBV7-2 and TRBJ2-6; maybe TRBD2 (6 bases). The ends were cut back, 3 bases at V and 19 bases at J, with 19 bases in the middle. The germline V gene encodes CDR1 SGHTA and CDR2 FQGNSA. CDR3 length: 13 amino acids. The CDR3 reads CASSFAPGLGETF. DNA for the CDR3: TGTGCCAGCAGCTTTGCTCCGGGACTTGGCGAAACTTTC.

The chain is built from TRBV28 and TRBJ1-5, with 9 positions matching TRBD1. J gave up 1 base and V 4 bases, and 5 bases lay outside the gene matches. CDR3 length: 16 amino acids. Germline V gene lookup returns CDR1 MDHEN and CDR2 SYDVKM. Written as DNA, the CDR3 is TGTGCCAGCAGTTCCCCGGACAGGGGAAGCAATCAGCCCCAGCATTTT. Translating it yields CASSSPDRGSNQPQHF.

The genes are TRBV7-9 and TRBJ1-1; D remains ambiguous. Germline-derived CDR1 and CDR2 are SEHNR and FQNEAQ (reference sequence). V lost 1 base and J 1 base, leaving 10 bases between the germline ends. The CDR3 is made up of 15 amino acids. The CDR3 DNA reads TGTGCCAGCAGCTTAGGGATTGGGCCGAACACTGAAGCTTTCTTT. Its protein is CASSLGIGPNTEAFF. The full variable domain, its missing parts supplied by reference TRBV7-9 and TRBJ1-1, is DTGVSQNPRHKITKRGQNVTFRCDPISEHNRLYWYRQTLGQGPEFLTYFQNEAQLEKSRLLSDRFSAERPKGSFSTLEIQRTEQGDSAMYLCASSLGIGPNTEAFFGQGTRLTVV.

This chain joins TRBV3-1 (or the pseudogene TRBV3-2) and TRBJ1-2, with a tentative D call TRBD1 (6 bases). Germline CDR1 reads LGHDT; CDR2 reads YNNKEL (reference sequence). This CDR3 comprises 13 residues. V was shortened by 5 bases and J by 7 bases, with 14 bases between the two germline ends. The CDR3 coding sequence is TGTGCCAGCAGCGCAGCGGGGGCCTCTGGCTACACCTTC. Amino acid sequence: CASSAAGASGYTF.

The V and J genes are TRBV9 and TRBJ2-1, with TRBD1 identical over 9 bases. Germline V gene lookup returns CDR1 SGDLS and CDR2 YYNGEE. Trimming took 4 bases from V and 10 from J; bases not matched to a gene: 15. This CDR3 region has 16 residues. CDR3 DNA: TGTGCCAGCAGCCCTCGGGACAGGGCGACCCGGGGGGAGCAGTTCTTC. It yields the protein CASSPRDRATRGEQFF.

The chain links TRBV4-1 to TRBJ1-3; D uncertain. V lost 1 base and J 0 bases, leaving 4 bases between the germline ends. Germline V CDR1 and CDR2: MGHRA, YSYEKL. The CDR3 totals 14 residues. CDR3 sequence reads: CASSQGASGNTIYF. CDR3 nucleotides: TGCGCCAGCAGCCAAGGGGCCTCTGGAAACACCATATATTTT.

The chain employs TRBV5-1 and TRBJ1-3; TRBD1 aligns across 9 bases. The junction had 4 bases not matched to a gene; V was cut back by 4 bases and J by 8 bases. The CDR3 loop spans 13 amino acids. Germline CDR1 is SGHRS and CDR2 is YFSETQ. CDR3 sequence: CASSPGQGDTIYF. In DNA, the CDR3 is TGCGCCAGCAGCCCGGGACAGGGAGACACCATATATTTT.

The rearrangement uses TRBV7-9 and TRBJ2-3, with TRBD2 identical over 7 bases. Trimming at V came to 1 base and at J to 1 base, leaving 5 bases not matched to a gene. The CDR3 runs 16 residues. Germline lookup yields CDR1 SEHNR and CDR2 FQNEAQ (reference sequence). CDR3 loop: CASSLDGAGGTDTQYF. As DNA, the CDR3 is TGTGCCAGCAGCTTAGATGGGGCGGGAGGCACAGATACGCAGTATTTT.

The V call is TRBV28, the J call TRBJ1-1; the D gene is possibly TRBD1 (5 bases). There are 12 residues in the CDR3. Trimming took 7 bases from V and 7 from J, leaving 13 bases between them. Germline CDR1 is MDHEN and CDR2 is SYDVKM. The CDR3 DNA sequence: TGTGCCAGCACCCTGAGGCAGGGTGAAGCTTTCTTT. This sequence encodes CASTLRQGEAFF. The entire variable domain, with the rest obtained from reference TRBV28 and TRBJ1-1, is as follows: DVKVTQSSRYLVKRTGEKVFLECVQDMDHENMFWYRQDPGLGLRLIYFSYDVKMKEKGDIPEGYSVSREKKERFSLILESASTNQTSMYLCASTLRQGEAFFGQGTRLTVV.

The chain employs TRBV15 and TRBJ1-4; 7 bases align to TRBD1. CDR3 length equals 17 residues. Germline V CDR1 and CDR2: LNHNV, YYDKDF (reference sequence). V shed 2 bases and J 4 bases; nucleotides not matched to a gene: 10. In nucleotides, the CDR3 is TGTGCCACCAGCAGACCGACCTCCGGGACAGATAATGAAAAACTGTTTTTT. Protein: CATSRPTSGTDNEKLFF.

This sequence joins TRBV19 and TRBJ1-4; D is perhaps TRBD1 (5 bases). V lost 5 bases to trimming and J lost 5 bases, with 15 bases between them. Per the germline V gene, CDR1 is LNHDA and CDR2 is SQIVND (reference sequence). This CDR3 contains 15 residues. CDR3 in amino acids: CASSPYDSLNEKLFF. In DNA, the CDR3 is TGTGCCAGTAGTCCATACGACAGCTTGAATGAAAAACTGTTTTTT.

J is TRBJ2-1 and V is TRBV28, with D maybe TRBD2 (7 bases). V lost 7 bases to trimming and J lost 4 bases, with 14 bases between them. This CDR3 is 14 amino acids long. Germline CDR1 and CDR2: MDHEN and SYDVKM. CDR3 amino acids: CASTREGGYNEQFF. The CDR3 DNA is TGTGCCAGCACAAGGGAGGGGGGATACAATGAGCAGTTCTTC.

This clone was seen just once. The chain uses TRBV24-1 and TRBJ2-2; 10 bases fit TRBD2. In germline, CDR1 is KGHDR, CDR2 SFDVKD. The CDR3 is 16 amino acids. Losses at the gene ends were 1 base for V and 7 bases for J; bases not matched to a gene: 5. CDR3 sequence (DNA): TGTGCCACCAGTGATTTTGGCCTAGCGGGAGACGGGGAGCTGTTTTTT. As protein: CATSDFGLAGDGELFF.

In this sample, this clone turned up many times. J is TRBJ2-7 and V is TRBV4-2, with D hard to call. This CDR3 spans 11 amino acids. Germline assignment: CDR1 LGHNA and CDR2 YNFKEQ. The V and J ends lost 7 bases and 7 bases respectively, with 11 bases between them. CDR3 region: CASTPENEQYF. For the CDR3, the DNA is TGTGCCAGCACGCCGGAGAATGAGCAGTACTTC.

This chain uses TRBV3-1 (or the pseudogene TRBV3-2) with TRBJ2-5, with TRBD2 identical over 8 bases. Per the germline V gene, CDR1 is LGHDT and CDR2 is YNNKEL (reference sequence). The CDR3 length is 16 residues. V dropped 4 bases and J dropped 5; count of bases not matched to a gene: 12. CDR3 residues: CASSPWAAGVRETQYF. The CDR3 DNA reads as TGTGCCAGCAGCCCCTGGGCAGCGGGAGTTCGGGAGACCCAGTACTTC.